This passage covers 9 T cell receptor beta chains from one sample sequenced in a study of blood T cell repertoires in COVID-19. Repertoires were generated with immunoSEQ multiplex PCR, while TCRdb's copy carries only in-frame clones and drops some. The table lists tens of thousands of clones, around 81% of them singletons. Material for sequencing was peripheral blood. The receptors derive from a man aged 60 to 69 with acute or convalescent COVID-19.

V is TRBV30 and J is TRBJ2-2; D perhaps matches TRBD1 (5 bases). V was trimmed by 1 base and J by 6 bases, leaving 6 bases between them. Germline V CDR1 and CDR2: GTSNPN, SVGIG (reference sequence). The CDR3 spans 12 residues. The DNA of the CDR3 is TGTGCCTGGAGTGGGGGCCCCGGGGAGCTGTTTTTT. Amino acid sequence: CAWSGGPGELFF.

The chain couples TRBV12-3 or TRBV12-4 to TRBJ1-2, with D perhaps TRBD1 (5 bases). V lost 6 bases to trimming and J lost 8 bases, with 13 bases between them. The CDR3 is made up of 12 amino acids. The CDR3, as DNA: TGTGCCAGCAGCCCCCGGGGGGGAGGCTACACCTTC. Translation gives CASSPRGGGYTF.

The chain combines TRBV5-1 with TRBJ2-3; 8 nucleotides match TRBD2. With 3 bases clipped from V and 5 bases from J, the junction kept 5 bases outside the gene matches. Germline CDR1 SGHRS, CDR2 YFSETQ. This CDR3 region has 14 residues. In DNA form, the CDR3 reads TGCGCCAGCAGCTACGGGGGGGCCTTAGATACGCAGTATTTT. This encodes CASSYGGALDTQYF.

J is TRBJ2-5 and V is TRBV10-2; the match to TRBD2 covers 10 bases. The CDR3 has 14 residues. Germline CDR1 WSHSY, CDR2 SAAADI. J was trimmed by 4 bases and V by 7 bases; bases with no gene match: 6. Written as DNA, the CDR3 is TGCGCCAGCACACTAAGCGGGGGGGCAGAGACCCAGTACTTC. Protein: CASTLSGGAETQYF.

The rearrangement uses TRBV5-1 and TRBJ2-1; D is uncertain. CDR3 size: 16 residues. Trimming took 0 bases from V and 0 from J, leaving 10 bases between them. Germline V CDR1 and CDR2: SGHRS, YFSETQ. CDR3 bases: TGCGCCAGCAGCTTGGGGTCGGTTAACTCCTACAATGAGCAGTTCTTC. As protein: CASSLGSVNSYNEQFF.

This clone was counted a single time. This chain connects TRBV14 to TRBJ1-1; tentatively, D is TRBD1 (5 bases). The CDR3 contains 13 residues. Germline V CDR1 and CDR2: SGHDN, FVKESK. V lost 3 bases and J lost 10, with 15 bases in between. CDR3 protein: CASSHDLQGTAFF. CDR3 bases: TGTGCCAGCAGCCATGATTTGCAGGGAACAGCTTTCTTT.

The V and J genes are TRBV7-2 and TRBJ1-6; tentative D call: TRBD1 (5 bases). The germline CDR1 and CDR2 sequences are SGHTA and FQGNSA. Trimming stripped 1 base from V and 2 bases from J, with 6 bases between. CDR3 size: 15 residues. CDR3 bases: TGTGCCAGCAGCTTAGAGGGGCCCTATAATTCACCCCTCCACTTT. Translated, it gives CASSLEGPYNSPLHF.

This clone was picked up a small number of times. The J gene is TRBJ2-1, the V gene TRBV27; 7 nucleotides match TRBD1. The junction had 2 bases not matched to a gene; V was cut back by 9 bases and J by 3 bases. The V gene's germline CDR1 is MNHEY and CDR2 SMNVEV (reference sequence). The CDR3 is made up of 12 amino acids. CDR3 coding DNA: TGTGCCAGTAGGGACAGCTACAATGAGCAGTTCTTC. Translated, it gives CASRDSYNEQFF.

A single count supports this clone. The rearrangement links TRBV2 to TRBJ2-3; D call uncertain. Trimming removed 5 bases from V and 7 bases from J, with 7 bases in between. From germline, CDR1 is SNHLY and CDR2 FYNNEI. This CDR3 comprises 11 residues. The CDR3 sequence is CASSTRYTQYF. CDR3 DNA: TGTGCCAGCAGTACGAGGTATACGCAGTATTTT.